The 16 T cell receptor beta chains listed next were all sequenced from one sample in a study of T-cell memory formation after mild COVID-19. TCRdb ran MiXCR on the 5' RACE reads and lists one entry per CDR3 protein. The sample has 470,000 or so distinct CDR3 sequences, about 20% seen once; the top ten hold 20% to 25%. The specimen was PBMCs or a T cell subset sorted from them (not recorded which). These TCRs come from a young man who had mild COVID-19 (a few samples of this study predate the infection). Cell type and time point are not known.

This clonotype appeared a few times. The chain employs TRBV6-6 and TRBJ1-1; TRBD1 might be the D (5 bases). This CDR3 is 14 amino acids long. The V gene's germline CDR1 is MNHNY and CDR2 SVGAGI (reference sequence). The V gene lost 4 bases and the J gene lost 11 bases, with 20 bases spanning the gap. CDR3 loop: CASSLIVTGPTAFF. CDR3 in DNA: TGTGCCAGCAGTTTGATAGTCACGGGGCCTACGGCTTTCTTT.

The CDR3 DNA sequence: TGTGCCAGCAGCCAGGGGTGGGGAAACATTCAGTACTTC. Residues: CASSQGWGNIQYF. This chain joins TRBV14 and TRBJ2-4, with D unclear. V was trimmed by 3 bases and J by 6 bases, leaving 9 bases between them. The germline V gene has CDR1 SGHDN and CDR2 FVKESK. This CDR3 comprises 13 residues.

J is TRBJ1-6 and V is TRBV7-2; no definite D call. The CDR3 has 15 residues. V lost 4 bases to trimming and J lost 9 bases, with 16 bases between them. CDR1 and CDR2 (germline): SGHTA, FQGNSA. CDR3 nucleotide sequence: TGTGCCAGCAGCTCCCTAGGTGCCAGTAGTTCACCCCTCCACTTT. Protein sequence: CASSSLGASSSPLHF. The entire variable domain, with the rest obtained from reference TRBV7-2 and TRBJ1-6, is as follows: GAGVSQSPSNKVTEKGKDVELRCDPISGHTALYWYRQSLGQGLEFLIYFQGNSAPDKSGLPSDRFSAERTGGSVSTLTIQRTQQEDSAVYLCASSSLGASSSPLHFGNGTRLTVT.

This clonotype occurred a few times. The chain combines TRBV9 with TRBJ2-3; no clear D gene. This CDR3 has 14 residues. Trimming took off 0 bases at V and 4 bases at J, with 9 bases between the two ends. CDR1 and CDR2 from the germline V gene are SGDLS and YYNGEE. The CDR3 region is CASSVGGTADTQYF. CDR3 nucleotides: TGTGCCAGCAGCGTAGGGGGAACCGCAGATACGCAGTATTTT.

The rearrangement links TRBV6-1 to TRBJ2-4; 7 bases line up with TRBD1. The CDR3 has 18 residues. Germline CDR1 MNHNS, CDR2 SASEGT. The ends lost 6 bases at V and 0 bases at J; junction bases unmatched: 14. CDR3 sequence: CASRVQGENIIAKNIQYF. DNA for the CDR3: TGTGCCAGCAGGGTGCAGGGGGAAAACATCATAGCCAAAAACATTCAGTACTTC.

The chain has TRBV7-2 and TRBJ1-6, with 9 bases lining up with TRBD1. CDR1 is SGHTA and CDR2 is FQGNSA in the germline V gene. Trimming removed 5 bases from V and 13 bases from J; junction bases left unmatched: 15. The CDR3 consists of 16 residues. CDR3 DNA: TGTGCCAGCAGCCGAGCGACGGGACAGGGCTCTAGCCCCCTCCACTTT. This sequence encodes CASSRATGQGSSPLHF.

The CDR3 sequence is CASGRTVTSTEQYF. CDR3 DNA sequence: TGCGCCAGCGGCCGGACAGTGACCTCTACCGAGCAGTACTTC. The gene calls are TRBV5-1 and TRBJ2-7, with D tentatively TRBD1 (6 bases). In germline, CDR1 is SGHRS, CDR2 YFSETQ. This CDR3 is built from 14 residues. Trimming stripped 7 bases from V and 6 bases from J, with 20 bases between.

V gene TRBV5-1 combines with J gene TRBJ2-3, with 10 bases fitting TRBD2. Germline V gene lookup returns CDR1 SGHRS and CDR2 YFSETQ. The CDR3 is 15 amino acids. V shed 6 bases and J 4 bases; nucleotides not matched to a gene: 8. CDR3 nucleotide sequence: TGCGCCAGCACCAATCTAGCGGGGGTACCAGATACGCAGTATTTT. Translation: CASTNLAGVPDTQYF.

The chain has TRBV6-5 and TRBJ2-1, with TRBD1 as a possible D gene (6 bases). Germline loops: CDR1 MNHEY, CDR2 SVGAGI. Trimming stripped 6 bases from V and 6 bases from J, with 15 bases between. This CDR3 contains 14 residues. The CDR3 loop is CASRNFVGANEQFF. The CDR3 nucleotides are TGTGCCAGCAGGAACTTTGTGGGGGCCAATGAGCAGTTCTTC.

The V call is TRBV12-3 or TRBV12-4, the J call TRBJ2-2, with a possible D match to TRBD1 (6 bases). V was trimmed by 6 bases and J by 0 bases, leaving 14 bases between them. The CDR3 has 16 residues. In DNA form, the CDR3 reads TGTGCCAGCAGGCCGGGACACAATCCGAACACCGGGGAGCTGTTTTTT. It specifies CASRPGHNPNTGELFF.

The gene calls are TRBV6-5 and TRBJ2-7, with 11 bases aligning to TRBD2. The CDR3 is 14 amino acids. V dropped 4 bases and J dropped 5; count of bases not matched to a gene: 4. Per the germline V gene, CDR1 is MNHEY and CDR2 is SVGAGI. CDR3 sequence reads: CASSSLAGGDEQYF. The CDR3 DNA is TGTGCCAGCAGTTCCCTAGCGGGGGGAGACGAGCAGTACTTC.

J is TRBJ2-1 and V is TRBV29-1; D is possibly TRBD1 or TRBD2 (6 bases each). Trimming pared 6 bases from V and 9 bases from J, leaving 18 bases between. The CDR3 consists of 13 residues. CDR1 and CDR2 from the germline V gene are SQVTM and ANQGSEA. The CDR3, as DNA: TGCAGCGTGGCTGGGATAGAGGGGGGTGAGCAGTTCTTC. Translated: CSVAGIEGGEQFF.

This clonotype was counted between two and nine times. The CDR3 here is CSAKTAEAFF. The CDR3 bases are TGCAGTGCAAAGACAGCTGAAGCTTTCTTT. V gene TRBV20-1 combines with J gene TRBJ1-1; possibly TRBD1 for D (5 bases). Trimming pared 6 bases from V and 6 bases from J, leaving 8 bases between. The CDR3 length is 10 residues. CDR1 is DFQATT and CDR2 is SNEGSKA in the germline V gene (reference sequence).

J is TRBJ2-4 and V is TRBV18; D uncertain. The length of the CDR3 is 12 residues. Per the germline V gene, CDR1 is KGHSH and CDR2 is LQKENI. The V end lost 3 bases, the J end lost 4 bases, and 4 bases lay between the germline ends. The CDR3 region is CASSPEKNIQYF. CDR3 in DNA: TGTGCCAGCTCACCGGAAAAAAACATTCAGTACTTC.

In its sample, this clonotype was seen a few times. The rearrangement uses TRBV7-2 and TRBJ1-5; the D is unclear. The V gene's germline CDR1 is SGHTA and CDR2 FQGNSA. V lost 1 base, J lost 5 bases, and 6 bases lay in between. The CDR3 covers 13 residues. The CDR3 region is CASSLVVDQPQHF. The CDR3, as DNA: TGTGCCAGCAGCTTAGTGGTGGATCAGCCCCAGCATTTT.

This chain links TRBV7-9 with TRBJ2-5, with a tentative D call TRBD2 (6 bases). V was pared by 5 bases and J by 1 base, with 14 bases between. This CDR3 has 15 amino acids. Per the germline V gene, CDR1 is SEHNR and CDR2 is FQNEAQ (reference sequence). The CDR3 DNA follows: TGTGCCAGCAGCCCTGGGGGGTGGCCCCAAGAGACCCAGTACTTC. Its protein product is CASSPGGWPQETQYF.